This record concerns one TCR beta chain sequence. Its antigen is currently unknown. The data stem from a study of shared clonotypes between healthy human individuals. The wider study: CD4 naive and memory got three plates each, CD8 naive two, CD8 memory one. Overall study results and limits: Generation of non-shared clonotypes was less probable than generation of clonotypes shared by all four donors.

CD45RA+ naive and CD45RA-negative memory subsets were separated from CD4+ cells. V lost 3 bases to trimming and J lost 5 bases, with 14 bases between them. The CDR3 is 14 residues long. Germline V CDR1 and CDR2: KGHSH, LQKENI. Original processing methods: ImmunoSEQ yielded junction-only sequences lacking quality scores, so filtering differed. Sequencing was performed with immunoSEQ multiplex PCR; in TCRdb, only in-frame clones are kept and a portion is missing. From that table come the V and J calls and clone size; the DNA was used to work out D and trimming. The sample records 2 million to 2.5 million clones, under 95% being singletons.

What was sequenced was naive CD4+ T cells from PBMCs. Subset defined: CD45RA+ positively selected. The source is a man younger than 30 in good health. Some clones in this sample may be carry-over from other donors' samples. This chain connects TRBV18 to TRBJ2-7; no clear D gene. The CDR3 here is CASSPDLTANEQYF. The CDR3 DNA reads as TGTGCCAGCTCACCCGACCTCACAGCAAACGAGCAGTACTTC.